Presented here are 32 T cell receptor beta chains from one specimen sequenced in a study of spatial heterogeneity in lung cancer. Time point specified: sample taken at primary tumor resection. The study sequenced unsorted whole RNA from tumor, nontumor lung or frozen PBMC. TCRdb re-derived calls from the 5' RACE reads in MiXCR, one entry per CDR3 protein. The sample lists about 22,000 distinct CDR3 sequences, about 4.6% seen once, with roughly 36% in the top ten. Sample: PBMCs, taken at surgery. These receptors were obtained from a male donor with early-stage non-small cell lung cancer.

There are a few counts of this clonotype. V and J are TRBV6-5 and TRBJ1-1, with D unclear. CDR3 length: 12 amino acids. The ends were cut back, 10 bases at V and 1 base at J, with 10 bases in the middle. The germline gives CDR1 MNHEY, CDR2 SVGAGI. CDR3 nucleotides: TGTGCCACCTCTCGACAGAACACTGAAGCTTTCTTT. It is translated as CATSRQNTEAFF.

The sample holds many counts of this clonotype. The V gene is TRBV6-1, the J gene TRBJ2-3, with 9 bases identical to TRBD2. V shed 6 bases and J 1 base; nucleotides not matched to a gene: 5. The germline V gene encodes CDR1 MNHNS and CDR2 SASEGT. CDR3 size: 15 residues. CDR3 sequence reads: CASRRASGGTDTQYF. In DNA form, the CDR3 reads TGTGCCAGCAGGAGGGCTAGCGGGGGCACAGATACGCAGTATTTT.

Ten or more counts support this clonotype. The chain is built from TRBV20-1 and TRBJ1-5; D is unclear. The V end was cut by 5 bases, the J end by 7 bases, with 12 bases between. Looked up from germline, CDR1 is DFQATT and CDR2 is SNEGSKA (reference sequence). This CDR3 spans 12 amino acids. The CDR3: CSALGEGQPQHF. The CDR3 DNA reads as TGCAGTGCTTTAGGTGAGGGCCAGCCCCAGCATTTT.

The CDR3 here is CASSLGGTPGDEQYF. The CDR3 DNA follows: TGTGCCAGCAGCTTAGGTGGAACCCCCGGGGACGAGCAGTACTTC. The chain joins TRBV7-9 to TRBJ2-7; maybe TRBD2 (5 bases). Germline loops: CDR1 SEHNR, CDR2 FQNEAQ (reference sequence). V lost 1 base, J lost 5 bases, and 15 bases lay in between. The CDR3 runs to 15 residues.

This clonotype qualifies as medium-sized. V usage is TRBV10-3 and J usage is TRBJ2-4; TRBD2 aligns across 11 bases. This CDR3 has 18 residues. J was trimmed by 0 bases and V by 3 bases; bases with no gene match: 7. The V gene's germline CDR1 is ENHRY and CDR2 SYGVKD. The CDR3 sequence: CAISDPGLAVLAKNIQYF. DNA of the CDR3: TGTGCCATCAGTGATCCGGGACTAGCGGTTTTAGCCAAAAACATTCAGTACTTC.

At least ten counts were recorded for this clonotype. The genes are TRBV9 and TRBJ1-1; D is possibly TRBD1 (6 bases). The CDR3 runs 16 residues. Trimming removed 3 bases from V and 2 bases from J, with 17 bases in between. Germline V gene sequence: CDR1 SGDLS, CDR2 YYNGEE. In DNA form, the CDR3 reads TGTGCCAGCAGCGCTAGCCCCCGGACAGTTAACACTGAAGCTTTCTTT. The encoded protein is CASSASPRTVNTEAFF.

In its sample, this clonotype was seen many times. The CDR3 bases are TGTGCCAGCAGTGCCCAAGAGACCCAGTACTTC. Translating it yields CASSAQETQYF. The rearrangement joins TRBV28 to TRBJ2-5, with no clear D. The CDR3 consists of 11 residues. Between the trimmed V and J ends, which lost 5 bases and 1 base, there was a span of 2 bases. CDR1 is MDHEN and CDR2 is SYDVKM in the germline V gene.

This clonotype was seen many times. This rearrangement joins TRBV29-1 to TRBJ2-2; unclear D gene. V lost 4 bases to trimming and J lost 5 bases, with 8 bases between them. The CDR3 totals 12 residues. Germline CDR1 SQVTM, CDR2 ANQGSEA. The CDR3 loop reads CSVGSWTGELFF. DNA of the CDR3: TGCAGCGTTGGGTCGTGGACCGGGGAGCTGTTTTTT.

In the case of this clonotype: The junction differs from germline at one of its ends, possibly a read error. V is TRBV5-1 and J is TRBJ2-5; D tentatively reads TRBD1 or TRBD2 (5 bases each). This CDR3 comprises 12 residues. Germline CDR1 reads SGHRS; CDR2 reads YFSETQ. DNA of the CDR3: TGCGCCAGCAGCTTCGGGACGGAAGTCGAGTTCTTC. Its protein is CASSFGTEVEFF.

By frequency in the sample, this clonotype is medium-sized. The chain employs TRBV5-1 and TRBJ2-1; D uncertain. This CDR3 has 13 amino acids. Germline assignment: CDR1 SGHRS and CDR2 YFSETQ. V was cut by 2 bases and J by 10 bases, with 13 bases left in between. The CDR3 nucleotides read TGCGCCAGCAGCTTAGAAGGGCCTACGGAGCAGTTCTTC. Translating it yields CASSLEGPTEQFF.

This clonotype came up many times. The chain links TRBV28 to TRBJ1-4; the D is unclear. This CDR3 region has 14 residues. The germline CDR1 and CDR2 sequences are MDHEN and SYDVKM. V was shortened by 4 bases and J by 12 bases, with 18 bases between the two germline ends. CDR3 amino acids: CASSSPSADRELFF. CDR3 nucleotides: TGTGCCAGCAGTTCTCCGTCGGCGGATAGGGAACTGTTTTTT.

This clonotype was detected many times. The chain links TRBV4-1 to TRBJ2-3; the match to TRBD1 covers 8 bases. V lost 4 bases to trimming and J lost 3 bases; unmatched junction nucleotides: 3. Germline V lookup: CDR1 MGHRA, CDR2 YSYEKL. The CDR3 has 14 amino acids. The CDR3 DNA follows: TGCGCCAGCAGCCGACAGGGGAGGACAGATACGCAGTATTTT. Translated: CASSRQGRTDTQYF.

This clonotype was counted only a few times. One junction end disagrees with the germline gene, perhaps due to a read error. V usage is TRBV6-5 and J usage is TRBJ1-5; D is uncertain. The CDR3 is 13 amino acids. In germline, CDR1 is MNHEY, CDR2 SVGAGI. CDR3 in amino acids: CASSYGNNRPQHF. The CDR3 region has the DNA TGTGCCAGCAGTTACGGTAACAATCGGCCCCAGCATTTT.

This clonotype was picked up many times. The chain carries TRBV12-3 or TRBV12-4 and TRBJ1-5, with D perhaps matching TRBD1 (5 bases). The CDR3 loop spans 14 amino acids. Deletions cut 2 bases from V and 3 bases from J, with 8 bases between. The CDR3 coding sequence is TGTGCCAGCAGTTTATGGGGGTACAATCAGCCCCAGCATTTT. It translates to CASSLWGYNQPQHF.

This clonotype was detected many times. The chain has TRBV25-1 and TRBJ2-3; TRBD2 aligns across 7 bases. CDR1 is MGHDK and CDR2 is SYGVNS in the germline V gene. The V gene end was trimmed by 4 bases and the J gene end by 3 bases; junction bases not matched to a gene: 10. The CDR3 is made up of 16 amino acids. The CDR3 region is CASSATGGGETDTQYF. CDR3 nucleotide sequence: TGTGCCAGCAGTGCCACGGGGGGAGGGGAGACAGATACGCAGTATTTT. Combining the CDR3 with reference TRBV25-1 and TRBJ2-3 gives the whole variable domain EADIYQTPRYLVIGTGKKITLECSQTMGHDKMYWYQQDPGMELHLIHYSYGVNSTEKGDLSSESTVSRIRTEHFPLTLESARPSHTSQYLCASSATGGGETDTQYFGPGTRLTVL.

This clonotype was detected many times. The genes are TRBV7-2 and TRBJ1-1; D gene ambiguous. CDR3 length: 14 residues. CDR1 is SGHTA and CDR2 is FQGNSA in the germline V gene. Deletions cut 0 bases from V and 4 bases from J, with 9 bases between. CDR3 sequence: CASSLAGSGTEAFF. In DNA, the CDR3 is TGTGCCAGCAGCTTAGCCGGCTCGGGCACTGAAGCTTTCTTT. Full variable domain (outside the CDR3, taken from reference TRBV7-2 and TRBJ1-1): GAGVSQSPSNKVTEKGKDVELRCDPISGHTALYWYRQSLGQGLEFLIYFQGNSAPDKSGLPSDRFSAERTGGSVSTLTIQRTQQEDSAVYLCASSLAGSGTEAFFGQGTRLTVV.

This clonotype was observed at least ten times. The V call is TRBV12-3 or TRBV12-4, the J call TRBJ2-5, with a weak D call TRBD2 (5 bases). This CDR3 has 17 residues. V was clipped by 1 base and J by 1 base, with 16 bases between them. CDR3 in amino acids: CASSLGRLGSIQETQYF. The CDR3 bases are TGTGCCAGCAGTTTAGGTCGTTTAGGGAGCATCCAAGAGACCCAGTACTTC.

This clonotype is termed medium-sized. V and J are TRBV4-3 and TRBJ2-7; 11 nucleotides align to TRBD1. The ends lost 2 bases at V and 3 bases at J; junction bases unmatched: 3. This CDR3 contains 15 residues. CDR1 is LGHNA, CDR2 YSLEER, per germline. The CDR3 loop is CASSQRTGGLYEQYF. The CDR3 DNA reads as TGCGCCAGCAGCCAAAGGACAGGGGGCCTCTACGAGCAGTACTTC.

This clonotype was counted at least ten times. V usage is TRBV20-1 and J usage is TRBJ2-5; 12 nucleotides match TRBD1. The germline CDR1 and CDR2 sequences are DFQATT and SNEGSKA (reference sequence). The V and J ends lost 5 bases and 4 bases, in that order; junction bases with no gene match: 2. CDR3 length: 13 amino acids. As DNA, the CDR3 is TGCAGTGCTGGGGACAGGGGGCGAGAGACCCAGTACTTC. Its translation: CSAGDRGRETQYF.

There are many counts of this clonotype. This chain uses TRBV11-1 with TRBJ2-7; perhaps D is TRBD1 or TRBD2 (7 bases each). The V end lost 6 bases, the J end lost 7 bases, and 25 bases lay between the germline ends. CDR3 length: 16 amino acids. Germline V gene sequence: CDR1 SGHAT, CDR2 FQDESV (reference sequence). CDR3 sequence (DNA): TGTGCCAGCAGTTCCGGGGAGGGACAGAACCCTAGGGAGCAGTACTTC. Residues: CASSSGEGQNPREQYF.

This clonotype was detected many times. This chain uses TRBV24-1 with TRBJ2-2; 7 bases fit TRBD2. The junction had 9 bases not matched to a gene; V was cut back by 6 bases and J by 0 bases. From germline, CDR1 is KGHDR and CDR2 SFDVKD. The CDR3 covers 17 residues. In DNA form, the CDR3 reads TGTGCCACCAGTCCTATTGGGAGGGCTCCGAACACCGGGGAGCTGTTTTTT. Protein: CATSPIGRAPNTGELFF.

The V call is TRBV9, the J call TRBJ2-3; D might be TRBD2 (5 bases). Germline CDR1 is SGDLS and CDR2 is YYNGEE. This CDR3 spans 16 amino acids. V lost 0 bases and J lost 0, with 11 bases in between. This CDR3 reads CASSVDQPGSTDTQYF. The DNA of the CDR3 is TGTGCCAGCAGCGTAGACCAGCCGGGAAGCACAGATACGCAGTATTTT.

There are many counts of this clonotype. This chain joins TRBV18 and TRBJ2-5; D unclear. V was clipped by 3 bases and J by 5 bases, with 10 bases between them. The CDR3 loop spans 13 amino acids. The V gene's germline CDR1 is KGHSH and CDR2 LQKENI. The CDR3 loop reads CASSPSPTETQYF. CDR3 in DNA: TGTGCCAGCTCACCCTCTCCCACCGAGACCCAGTACTTC.

This clonotype was seen many times. The chain joins TRBV20-1 to TRBJ1-4, with 7 bases aligning to TRBD1. Germline V lookup: CDR1 DFQATT, CDR2 SNEGSKA (reference sequence). The CDR3 is made up of 14 amino acids. With 6 bases clipped from V and 6 bases from J, the junction kept 10 bases outside the gene matches. CDR3 DNA: TGCAGTGCCCGGGGCGTAGGGGGCGATGAAAAACTGTTTTTT. Translated, it gives CSARGVGGDEKLFF.

A few counts support this clonotype. The genes are TRBV7-2 and TRBJ2-5; 9 nucleotides align to TRBD2. Trimming took 0 bases from V and 7 from J; bases not matched to a gene: 6. Germline V gene data show CDR1 as SGHTA and CDR2 as FQGNSA. The CDR3 is 15 residues long. CDR3 amino acids: CASSLARGGPGTQYF. The CDR3, as DNA: TGTGCCAGCAGCTTAGCGCGGGGGGGCCCCGGGACCCAGTACTTC.

This clonotype was observed many times. The rearrangement uses TRBV11-3 and TRBJ2-3; 11 bases agree with TRBD2. Germline CDR1 and CDR2: SGHNT and YENEEA. V gave up 3 bases and J gave up 4 bases; unmatched junction bases: 9. There are 17 residues in the CDR3. As DNA, the CDR3 is TGTGCCAGCAGCTTCCCGGGACTAGCGGAAACTCCAGATACGCAGTATTTT. It codes for CASSFPGLAETPDTQYF.

V gene TRBV5-5 combines with J gene TRBJ1-5, with no clear D. Germline V gene data show CDR1 as SGHKS and CDR2 as YYEKEE (reference sequence). V was pared by 0 bases and J by 6 bases, with 4 bases between. This CDR3 has 12 amino acids. The CDR3 region is CASSLVGQPQHF. CDR3 DNA sequence: TGTGCCAGCAGCTTGGTTGGTCAGCCCCAGCATTTT.

This clonotype was observed a few times. The chain links TRBV30 to TRBJ2-5; D may be TRBD2 (5 bases). Deletions cut 1 base from V and 7 bases from J, with 16 bases between. Germline V gives CDR1 GTSNPN, CDR2 SVGIG (reference sequence). The CDR3 length is 14 residues. This chain's CDR3 is CAWSGTDPARTQYF. The CDR3 region has the DNA TGTGCCTGGAGTGGGACTGATCCCGCGAGGACCCAGTACTTC. The whole variable domain, filled in from reference TRBV30 and TRBJ2-5, reads SQTIHQWPATLVQPVGSPLSLECTVEGTSNPNLYWYRQAAGRGLQLLFYSVGIGQISSEVPQNLSASRPQDRQFILSSKKLLLSDSGFYLCAWSGTDPARTQYFGPGTRLLVL.

In this sample, this clonotype turned up many times. The chain employs TRBV15 and TRBJ1-5, with D unresolved. V lost 0 bases and J 3 bases, leaving 6 bases between the germline ends. The germline gives CDR1 LNHNV, CDR2 YYDKDF (reference sequence). The length of the CDR3 is 14 residues. The CDR3 loop is CATSREGPNQPQHF. The CDR3, as DNA: TGTGCCACCAGCAGAGAAGGTCCCAATCAGCCCCAGCATTTT.

This clonotype was detected many times. CDR3 DNA: TGTGCCACCAGTCCTTCGTGGACAGGGCCAGAGACCCAGTACTTC. This sequence encodes CATSPSWTGPETQYF. The V and J genes are TRBV24-1 and TRBJ2-5; 8 nucleotides line up with TRBD1. The CDR3 spans 15 residues. With 6 bases clipped from V and 4 bases from J, the junction kept 9 bases outside the gene matches. CDR1 is KGHDR, CDR2 SFDVKD, per germline.

This clonotype was seen many times. The chain couples TRBV7-2 to TRBJ2-3, with TRBD2 as a possible D gene (6 bases). Germline V gene data show CDR1 as SGHTA and CDR2 as FQGNSA. The CDR3 spans 14 residues. Between the trimmed V and J ends, which lost 3 bases and 4 bases, there was a span of 11 bases. CDR3 amino acids: CASSFWGVADTQYF. The CDR3 nucleotides are TGTGCCAGCAGCTTCTGGGGGGTCGCAGATACGCAGTATTTT.

In this sample, this clonotype turned up a few times. V gene TRBV6-5 combines with J gene TRBJ2-7, with 11 positions matching TRBD2. V shed 8 bases and J 2 bases; nucleotides not matched to a gene: 14. The germline V gene encodes CDR1 MNHEY and CDR2 SVGAGI. CDR3 size: 17 residues. CDR3 sequence (DNA): TGTGCCAGCTGCGGGACCTCTAGCGGGAGGCCTGCCTACGAGCAGTACTTC. Encoded protein: CASCGTSSGRPAYEQYF.